The 12 T cell receptor beta chains given below trace back to one sample, sequenced in a study of identical twins. TCRdb fed the 5' RACE reads into MiXCR, producing one record per CDR3 protein. Of under 800,000 distinct CDR3 sequences listed, around 21% were seen once; the top ten hold 4.3%. Another study also made use of these data, one on T cells expressing NK-cell markers.

Sequencing was done on a sample of PBMCs. These receptor sequences come from a woman in her late teens or twenties in good health.

This sequence joins TRBV10-3 and TRBJ2-3, with 8 bases lining up with TRBD2. V dropped 9 bases and J dropped 4; count of bases not matched to a gene: 3. This CDR3 contains 12 residues. Germline lookup yields CDR1 ENHRY and CDR2 SYGVKD. CDR3 sequence reads: CAITSGADTQYF. CDR3 nucleotide sequence: TGTGCCATTACTAGCGGCGCAGATACGCAGTATTTT.

This clonotype occurred a few times. The chain couples TRBV7-2 to TRBJ2-5, with a weak D call TRBD2 (6 bases). V was clipped by 8 bases and J by 2 bases, with 15 bases between them. Germline loops: CDR1 SGHTA, CDR2 FQGNSA. This CDR3 region has 14 residues. The CDR3 sequence: CASSAVGTQETQYF. CDR3 nucleotide sequence: TGTGCCAGCTCCGCCGTGGGGACTCAAGAGACCCAGTACTTC.

In this sample, this clonotype turned up many times. The rearrangement joins TRBV6-2 or TRBV6-3 to TRBJ2-7; 12 bases fit TRBD2. Germline CDR1 reads MNHEY; CDR2 reads SVGEGT. The CDR3 sequence is 15 residues long. Trimming at V came to 3 bases and at J to 4 bases, leaving 4 bases not matched to a gene. CDR3 residues: CASSYGLAGIYEQYF. CDR3 in DNA: TGTGCCAGCAGTTATGGACTAGCGGGAATTTACGAGCAGTACTTC.

This clonotype was detected a few times. The V call is TRBV7-2, the J call TRBJ2-4, with D hard to call. CDR1 and CDR2 (germline): SGHTA, FQGNSA. Trimming took off 8 bases at V and 6 bases at J, with 17 bases between the two ends. This CDR3 has 14 amino acids. The CDR3 DNA is TGTGCCAGCCGTTCGGACGGGTTTGGAAACATTCAGTACTTC. This codes for CASRSDGFGNIQYF. Using reference TRBV7-2 and TRBJ2-4 for the parts outside the CDR3, the full variable domain is GAGVSQSPSNKVTEKGKDVELRCDPISGHTALYWYRQSLGQGLEFLIYFQGNSAPDKSGLPSDRFSAERTGGSVSTLTIQRTQQEDSAVYLCASRSDGFGNIQYFGAGTRLSVL.

The chain employs TRBV20-1 and TRBJ2-1; a weak D match, TRBD2 (7 bases). This CDR3 is 18 amino acids long. Trimming stripped 6 bases from V and 0 bases from J, with 24 bases between. Germline-derived CDR1 and CDR2 are DFQATT and SNEGSKA (reference sequence). The CDR3 loop is CSAHLSGASGFSYNEQFF. CDR3 in DNA: TGCAGTGCGCACCTGTCGGGGGCTAGCGGATTCTCCTACAATGAGCAGTTCTTC.

The chain recombines TRBV20-1 with TRBJ2-7; D ambiguous. Germline V CDR1 and CDR2: DFQATT, SNEGSKA (reference sequence). The CDR3 runs 13 residues. The V end was cut by 5 bases, the J end by 1 base, with 12 bases between. CDR3: CSARRFPSYEQYF. Here the CDR3 DNA reads TGCAGTGCTCGCAGGTTCCCTTCCTACGAGCAGTACTTC.

This clonotype occurred a few times. The chain is built from TRBV5-1 and TRBJ1-1; weak D call: TRBD1 (6 bases). The V gene's germline CDR1 is SGHRS and CDR2 YFSETQ. This CDR3 spans 14 amino acids. V was pared by 0 bases and J by 5 bases, with 11 bases between. CDR3 amino acids: CASSLGGGRTEAFF. The CDR3 bases are TGCGCCAGCAGCTTGGGGGGGGGGCGGACTGAAGCTTTCTTT.

This clonotype was detected many times. The chain employs TRBV12-3 or TRBV12-4 and TRBJ1-4; D call uncertain. Trimming removed 6 bases from V and 3 bases from J, with 8 bases in between. The CDR3 spans 13 residues. The CDR3 DNA sequence: TGTGCCAGCAGCCCCCGACCTAATGAAAAACTGTTTTTT. Residues: CASSPRPNEKLFF.

This clonotype was seen only a few times. The V gene is TRBV12-3 or TRBV12-4, the J gene TRBJ2-7; no definite D call. This CDR3 is built from 15 residues. V was pared by 4 bases and J by 6 bases, with 19 bases between. CDR3 in amino acids: CASSSIIVNSREQYF. In DNA form, the CDR3 reads TGTGCCAGCAGTTCCATTATAGTAAACTCTCGCGAGCAGTACTTC.

This clonotype was detected only a few times. CDR3: CASSFIPNQPQHF. In DNA, the CDR3 is TGTGCCAGCAGTTTCATTCCCAATCAGCCCCAGCATTTT. The chain recombines TRBV12-3 or TRBV12-4 with TRBJ1-5; D unclear. V was clipped by 3 bases and J by 3 bases, with 6 bases between them. The CDR3 consists of 13 residues.

This clonotype was seen more than once but under ten times. The chain employs TRBV7-9 and TRBJ2-5; D may be TRBD2 (5 bases). The V end lost 1 base, the J end lost 5 bases, and 17 bases lay between the germline ends. This CDR3 spans 16 amino acids. Germline V gene lookup returns CDR1 SEHNR and CDR2 FQNEAQ (reference sequence). For the CDR3, the DNA is TGTGCCAGCAGCTTAGGCGTTCCTTCGGGCGGGGAGACCCAGTACTTC. Protein product: CASSLGVPSGGETQYF.

V gene TRBV5-6 combines with J gene TRBJ2-3; 10 nucleotides align to TRBD1. The CDR3 spans 19 residues. Germline values: CDR1 SGHDT, CDR2 YYEEEE. Germline trimming cut 3 bases from V and 2 bases from J; bases unmatched to any gene: 15. The CDR3 DNA reads TGTGCCAGCAGCTATAGGACAGGGGGTCGATGGAAGGTCACAGATACGCAGTATTTT. Protein: CASSYRTGGRWKVTDTQYF.